This TCR beta chain was profiled in a study of T cell clones after liver transplantation. About the study: A pre-transplant mixed lymphocyte reaction with TCRbeta sequencing defined graft-donor-reactive clones followed in post-transplant blood. Tolerance: complete withdrawal held at least one year, liver enzymes staying within twice normal. Study-level results: Post-transplant time points were not standardized, so conclusions are preliminary.

In regard to this clone: Its antigen is not known.

The CDR3 extends over 15 amino acids. Germline values: CDR1 SGHTA, CDR2 FQGTGA. With 0 bases removed from V and 4 bases from J, the gap between germline ends came to 10 bases. The table came from immunoSEQ multiplex PCR; TCRdb's copy has only in-frame clones and leaves some out. The data show approximately 70,000 clones, 80% to 90% seen once. The chain couples TRBV7-3 to TRBJ2-1; no firm D call. This TCR derives from a human patient who received a liver transplant. T cells may partly derive from the graft donor. The source was CD4+ T cells from blood, collected around 48 months after liver transplant. Here the CDR3 DNA reads TGTGCCAGCAGCTTAACCGGAGCTTGGTACAATGAGCAGTTCTTC. Amino acid sequence: CASSLTGAWYNEQFF. Full variable domain (rest looked up from reference TRBV7-3 and TRBJ2-1): GAGVSQTPSNKVTEKGKYVELRCDPISGHTALYWYRQSLGQGPEFLIYFQGTGAADDSGLPNDRFFAVRPEGSVSTLKIQRTERGDSAVYLCASSLTGAWYNEQFFGPGTRLTVL.